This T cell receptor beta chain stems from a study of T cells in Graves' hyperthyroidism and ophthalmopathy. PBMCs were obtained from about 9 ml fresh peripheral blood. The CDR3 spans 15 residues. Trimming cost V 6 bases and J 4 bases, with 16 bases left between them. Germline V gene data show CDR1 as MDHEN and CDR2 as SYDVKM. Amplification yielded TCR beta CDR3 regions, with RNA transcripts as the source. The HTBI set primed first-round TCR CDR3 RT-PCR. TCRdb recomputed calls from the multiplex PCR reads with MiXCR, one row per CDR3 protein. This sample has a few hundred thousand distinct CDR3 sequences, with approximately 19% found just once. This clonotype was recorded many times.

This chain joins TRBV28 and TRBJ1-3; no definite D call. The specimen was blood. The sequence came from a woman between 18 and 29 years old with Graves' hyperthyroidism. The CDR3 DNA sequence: TGTGCCAGCAGCCGAGGCCCGAATGCAGGAAACACCATATATTTT. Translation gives CASSRGPNAGNTIYF.